The 14 T cell receptor beta chains given below trace back to one sample, sequenced in a study of molecular identifiers for immune sequencing clone quantification (dated by TCRdb to 2017 to 2018). The library was produced with PCR. Instrument used: Illumina HiSeq 4000. TCRdb reprocessing: public reads trimmed at Q25 with fastp, clones called with MiXCR, in-frame beta chains kept. Rows are combined by CDR3 protein, so each entry shows the most common genes and DNA. A total of 63,000 or so distinct CDR3 sequences appear in this sample, about a sixth of them only once. The ten largest account for roughly 1.5% of the sample. Sequenced material: naive CD8+ T cells from blood, with Jurkat cell RNA spiked in. In light of the paper, this sample's cell subset or site label describes: FACS-sorted CD8+CD4-CCR7+CD45RA+ naive T cells. All receptors come from a human donor in good health. Some libraries in this study had Jurkat cell RNA spiked in.

This clonotype appeared a few times. The chain couples TRBV20-1 to TRBJ2-7; D call uncertain. The germline gives CDR1 DFQATT, CDR2 SNEGSKA (reference sequence). The CDR3 extends over 10 amino acids. V lost 0 bases and J 3 bases, leaving 0 bases between the germline ends. CDR3 nucleotides: TGCAGTGCTAGAGACTACGAGCAGTACTTC. Translated, it gives CSARDYEQYF.

This clonotype appeared a few times. A clone one base away is much larger, so this may be a read error. The CDR3 nucleotides are TGTGCCAGCAGTGATGTTGGGGCCAACATCCTGACTTTC. Its translation is CASSDVGANILTF. The chain has TRBV6-1 and TRBJ2-6, with D possibly matching TRBD1 (5 bases). The CDR3 totals 13 residues. Germline V gene sequence: CDR1 MNHNS, CDR2 SASEGT.

This clonotype turned up a few times. The V and J genes are TRBV19 and TRBJ1-1; unclear D gene. Germline loops: CDR1 LNHDA, CDR2 SQIVND (reference sequence). This CDR3 contains 14 residues. V lost 2 bases, J lost 1 base, and 8 bases lay in between. For the CDR3, the DNA is TGTGCCAGTAGTATACGGCCAAGGAACACTGAAGCTTTCTTT. As protein: CASSIRPRNTEAFF.

This clonotype was seen at least ten times. The V call is TRBV9, the J call TRBJ2-3; D gene uncertain. The V end lost 3 bases, the J end lost 4 bases, and 9 bases lay between the germline ends. Germline V gene lookup returns CDR1 SGDLS and CDR2 YYNGEE. CDR3 size: 13 residues. CDR3 sequence: CASSGPLADTQYF. CDR3 coding DNA: TGTGCCAGCAGCGGTCCTCTCGCAGATACGCAGTATTTT.

This clonotype has ten or more counts. The rearrangement links TRBV29-1 to TRBJ2-3, with TRBD2 as a possible D gene (5 bases). V lost 4 bases and J 2 bases, leaving 19 bases between the germline ends. Germline-derived CDR1 and CDR2 are SQVTM and ANQGSEA. The CDR3 runs 16 residues. The CDR3 sequence is CSVAFREPLVTDTQYF. CDR3 sequence (DNA): TGCAGCGTTGCATTCCGGGAACCTCTGGTCACAGATACGCAGTATTTT.

Notes on this clonotype: An end of the junction does not agree with germline; a read error may underlie this. CDR3 protein: CANSQGEAGNTQYF. The CDR3 bases are TGTGCCAACAGCCAAGGGGAAGCGGGAAATACGCAGTATTTT. The gene calls are TRBV3-1 and TRBJ2-3; 7 bases map to TRBD2. CDR3 length equals 14 residues. From germline, CDR1 is LGHDT and CDR2 YNNKEL (reference sequence).

This clonotype came up many times. The gene calls are TRBV2 and TRBJ1-2; no reliable D call. V lost 2 bases and J 0 bases, leaving 16 bases between the germline ends. Germline assignment: CDR1 SNHLY and CDR2 FYNNEI. This CDR3 has 17 amino acids. The CDR3 bases are TGTGCCAGCAGTGAAAAAGGGATTACCGGTCCTAACTATGGCTACACCTTC. Translating gives CASSEKGITGPNYGYTF.

This clonotype turned up a few times. The V and J genes are TRBV11-3 and TRBJ2-5, with D possibly matching TRBD2 (5 bases). From germline, CDR1 is SGHNT and CDR2 YENEEA. The CDR3 runs 13 residues. The V and J ends lost 5 bases and 2 bases respectively, with 9 bases between them. In nucleotides, the CDR3 is TGTGCCAGCAGCCCTCCGGGACAAGAGACCCAGTACTTC. Protein product: CASSPPGQETQYF.

This chain uses TRBV11-1 with TRBJ2-1; 11 bases align to TRBD2. The CDR3 is 15 amino acids. Germline loops: CDR1 SGHAT, CDR2 FQDESV (reference sequence). Germline trimming cut 2 bases from V and 4 bases from J; bases unmatched to any gene: 1. The CDR3 region is CASSLIAGGYNEQFF. CDR3 coding DNA: TGTGCCAGCAGCTTAATAGCGGGAGGGTACAATGAGCAGTTCTTC.

There are many counts of this clonotype. V gene TRBV4-1 combines with J gene TRBJ2-7; a weak D match, TRBD1 (6 bases). CDR3 length: 14 residues. Per germline, CDR1 MGHRA and CDR2 YSYEKL. Between the trimmed V and J ends, which lost 0 bases and 4 bases, there was a span of 10 bases. The chain's CDR3 is CASSQEGAAYEQYF. The CDR3 bases are TGCGCCAGCAGCCAAGAGGGGGCAGCTTACGAGCAGTACTTC.

This clonotype was counted ten times or more. The chain joins TRBV2 to TRBJ2-4; the match to TRBD2 covers 7 bases. The V segment lost 4 bases and the J segment 8 bases; nucleotides outside the gene matches: 11. The germline CDR1 and CDR2 sequences are SNHLY and FYNNEI. CDR3 size: 15 residues. This CDR3 is CASSGFGGSWDIQYF. Here the CDR3 DNA reads TGTGCCAGCAGTGGATTTGGCGGGAGTTGGGACATTCAGTACTTC. The full variable domain, rest sourced from reference TRBV2 and TRBJ2-4, is EPEVTQTPSHQVTQMGQEVILRCVPISNHLYFYWYRQILGQKVEFLVSFYNNEISEKSEIFDDQFSVERPDGSNFTLKIRSTKLEDSAMYFCASSGFGGSWDIQYFGAGTRLSVL.

The table lists this clonotype with many counts. This rearrangement joins TRBV6-5 to TRBJ2-7; no definite D call. CDR3 size: 14 residues. V was clipped by 0 bases and J by 3 bases, with 9 bases between them. Per germline, CDR1 MNHEY and CDR2 SVGAGI. CDR3 nucleotide sequence: TGTGCCAGCAGTTACTCAAGTCCAGGCTACGAGCAGTACTTC. This translates into CASSYSSPGYEQYF.

This clonotype has a count of ten or more. The V call is TRBV12-3 or TRBV12-4, the J call TRBJ2-3; 14 bases agree with TRBD2. This CDR3 region has 18 residues. V was clipped by 5 bases and J by 6 bases; unmatched bases: 13. CDR3 DNA: TGTGCCAGCAGTCCAAAGCTGACTAGCGGGAGGGCATTCGATACGCAGTATTTT. The encoded protein is CASSPKLTSGRAFDTQYF.

This clonotype was recorded at least ten times. The rearrangement links TRBV9 to TRBJ2-7; D may match TRBD1 or TRBD2 (5 bases each). Germline loops: CDR1 SGDLS, CDR2 YYNGEE. The V gene lost 3 bases and the J gene lost 9 bases, with 22 bases spanning the gap. CDR3 length: 15 amino acids. As DNA, the CDR3 is TGTGCCAGCAGCGAGGGGACCGCTGATGCGGTGTGGCAGTACTTC. Translated: CASSEGTADAVWQYF.